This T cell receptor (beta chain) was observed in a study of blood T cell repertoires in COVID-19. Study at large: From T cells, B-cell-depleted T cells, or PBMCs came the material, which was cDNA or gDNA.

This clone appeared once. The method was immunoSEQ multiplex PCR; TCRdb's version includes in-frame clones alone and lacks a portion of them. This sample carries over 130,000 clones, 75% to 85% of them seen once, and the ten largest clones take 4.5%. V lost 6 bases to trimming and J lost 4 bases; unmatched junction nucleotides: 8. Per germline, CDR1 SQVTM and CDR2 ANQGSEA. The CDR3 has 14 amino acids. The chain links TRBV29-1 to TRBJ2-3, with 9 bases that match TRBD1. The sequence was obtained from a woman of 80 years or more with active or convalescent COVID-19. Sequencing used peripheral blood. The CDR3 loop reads CSVRTGAASDTQYF. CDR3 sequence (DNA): TGCAGCGTCCGGACAGGGGCGGCATCAGATACGCAGTATTTT.